This T cell receptor beta chain originates from a study of cytomegalovirus exposure and HLA in healthy donors. General study results and limits: Likely technical artifact: a cluster of highly shared sequence variants.

This CDR3 region has 13 residues. Germline-derived CDR1 and CDR2 are MNHEY and SVGAGI. V trimming: 4 bases; J trimming: 11 bases; junction bases outside the gene matches: 8. In this sample, this clone turned up a few times. No antigen is known for it. Amplification used 60 Vbeta primers and 13 Jbeta primers. Repertoires were generated with immunoSEQ multiplex PCR, while TCRdb's copy carries only in-frame clones and drops some. This table holds about 160,000 clones, about four fifths found once. The sequence came from a male donor in good health and CMV-seropositive. The chain is built from TRBV6-5 and TRBJ2-4, with 7 bases lining up with TRBD1. The source material was PBMCs. The CDR3: CASSSEGAAVQYF. As DNA, the CDR3 is TGTGCCAGCAGTTCTGAGGGGGCTGCCGTTCAGTACTTC.